Following are 7 T cell receptor beta chains from one sample sequenced in a study of T cell responses to AZD1222 COVID-19 vaccine. Here immunoSEQ multiplex PCR was the method, and the copy in TCRdb shows in-frame clones only, minus some. Here the sample spans 150,000 to 200,000 clones, 87% being singletons. The material sequenced was peripheral blood, taken on day 0 of MenACWY control vaccination. The receptors derive from an adult in good health.

As DNA, the CDR3 is TGTGCCAGCAGACGTGGCAGCCAGAATCAGCCCCAGCATTTT. It codes for CASRRGSQNQPQHF. The chain has TRBV2 and TRBJ1-5; D is unresolved. V was pared by 6 bases and J by 4 bases, with 13 bases between. The CDR3 covers 14 residues. CDR1 and CDR2 (germline): SNHLY, FYNNEI. Filled out from reference TRBV2 and TRBJ1-5, the complete variable domain reads EPEVTQTPSHQVTQMGQEVILRCVPISNHLYFYWYRQILGQKVEFLVSFYNNEISEKSEIFDDQFSVERPDGSNFTLKIRSTKLEDSAMYFCASRRGSQNQPQHFGDGTRLSIL.

A few counts support this clone. The V and J genes are TRBV28 and TRBJ2-1; unclear D gene. Germline lookup yields CDR1 MDHEN and CDR2 SYDVKM. V was cut by 5 bases and J by 4 bases, with 6 bases left in between. The CDR3 totals 12 residues. The DNA of the CDR3 is TGTGCCAGCAGTCCTGCTTACAATGAGCAGTTCTTC. It translates to CASSPAYNEQFF.

This chain joins TRBV19 and TRBJ2-1, with unresolved D. The V end was cut by 0 bases, the J end by 9 bases, with 24 bases between. Germline CDR1 and CDR2: LNHDA and SQIVND (reference sequence). This CDR3 is built from 18 residues. CDR3 coding DNA: TGTGCCAGTAGTATAGACCCGGACGACTTGCTCTGGGTGGGTGAGCAGTTCTTC. This gives the protein CASSIDPDDLLWVGEQFF.

This chain links TRBV7-9 with TRBJ2-7; 10 bases are a match to TRBD1. Germline CDR1 SEHNR, CDR2 FQNEAQ (reference sequence). The trim removed 1 base at V and 4 bases at J, leaving 10 bases unmatched. The CDR3 loop spans 17 amino acids. The CDR3 loop is CASSLGQGARIRYEQYF. Here the CDR3 DNA reads TGTGCCAGCAGCTTAGGACAGGGGGCGCGAATTAGGTACGAGCAGTACTTC. The full variable domain, rest sourced from reference TRBV7-9 and TRBJ2-7, is DTGVSQNPRHKITKRGQNVTFRCDPISEHNRLYWYRQTLGQGPEFLTYFQNEAQLEKSRLLSDRFSAERPKGSFSTLEIQRTEQGDSAMYLCASSLGQGARIRYEQYFGPGTRLTVT.

V and J are TRBV6-5 and TRBJ2-7; no clear D gene. V shed 3 bases and J shed 4 bases, with 10 bases lying between them. The CDR3 sequence is 13 residues long. Germline assignment: CDR1 MNHEY and CDR2 SVGAGI. The CDR3 region is CASSYGRVYEQYF. The CDR3 bases are TGTGCCAGCAGTTATGGACGGGTGTACGAGCAGTACTTC.

This clone came up a few times. CDR3 sequence (DNA): TGTGCCAGCAGGCGACAGGGGTCGGGTGGCTACACCTTC. Translating it yields CASRRQGSGGYTF. The chain is built from TRBV11-1 and TRBJ1-2, with 8 bases aligning to TRBD1. The V and J ends lost 6 bases and 7 bases, in that order; junction bases with no gene match: 7. CDR3 size: 13 residues. Per the germline V gene, CDR1 is SGHAT and CDR2 is FQDESV (reference sequence).

In this sample, this clone turned up once. This chain joins TRBV19 and TRBJ1-5; 8 bases line up with TRBD1. Germline V gene lookup returns CDR1 LNHDA and CDR2 SQIVND (reference sequence). The CDR3 runs 15 residues. Trimming removed 3 bases from V and 2 bases from J; junction bases left unmatched: 3. CDR3 in amino acids: CASSIDRGGNQPQHF. The CDR3 nucleotides read TGTGCCAGTAGTATTGACAGGGGAGGCAATCAGCCCCAGCATTTT.